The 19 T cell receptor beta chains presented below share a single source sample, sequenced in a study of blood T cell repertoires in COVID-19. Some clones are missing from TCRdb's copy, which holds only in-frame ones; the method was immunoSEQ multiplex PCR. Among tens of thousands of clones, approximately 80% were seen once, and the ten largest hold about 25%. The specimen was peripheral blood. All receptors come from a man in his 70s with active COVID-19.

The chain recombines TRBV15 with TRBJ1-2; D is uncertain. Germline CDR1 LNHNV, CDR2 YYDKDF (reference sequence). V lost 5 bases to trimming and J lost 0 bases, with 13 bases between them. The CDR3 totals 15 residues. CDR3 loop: CATSLIYGSNYGYTF. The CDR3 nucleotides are TGTGCCACCAGCTTGATATACGGGTCTAACTATGGCTACACCTTC.

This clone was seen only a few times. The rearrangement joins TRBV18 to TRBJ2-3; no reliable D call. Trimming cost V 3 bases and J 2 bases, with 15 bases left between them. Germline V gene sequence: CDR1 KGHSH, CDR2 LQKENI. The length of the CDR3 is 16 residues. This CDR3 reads CASSPPGRFLTDTQYF. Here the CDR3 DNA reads TGTGCCAGCTCACCCCCGGGTCGTTTCCTCACAGATACGCAGTATTTT.

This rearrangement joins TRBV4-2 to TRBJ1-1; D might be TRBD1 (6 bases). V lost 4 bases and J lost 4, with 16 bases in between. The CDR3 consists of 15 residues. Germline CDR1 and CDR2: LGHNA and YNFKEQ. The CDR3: CASSLSQDRVTEAFF. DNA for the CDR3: TGTGCCAGCAGCCTCTCCCAGGACAGAGTCACTGAAGCTTTCTTT.

The CDR3 bases are TGTGCCACGGACTGGAATTACGAGCAGTACTTC. The encoded protein is CATDWNYEQYF. This chain uses TRBV28 with TRBJ2-7, with D maybe TRBD2 (5 bases). The germline V gene has CDR1 MDHEN and CDR2 SYDVKM. Trimming stripped 10 bases from V and 4 bases from J, with 11 bases between. This CDR3 has 11 residues.

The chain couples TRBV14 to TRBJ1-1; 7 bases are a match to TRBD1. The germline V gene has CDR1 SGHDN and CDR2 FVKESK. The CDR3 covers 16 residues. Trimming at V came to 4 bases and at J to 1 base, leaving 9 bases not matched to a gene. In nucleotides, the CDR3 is TGTGCCAGCAGCCCGACTCATCGGACAGGGAACACTGAAGCTTTCTTT. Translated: CASSPTHRTGNTEAFF. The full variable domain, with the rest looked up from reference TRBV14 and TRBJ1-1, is EAGVTQFPSHSVIEKGQTVTLRCDPISGHDNLYWYRRVMGKEIKFLLHFVKESKQDESGMPNNRFLAERTGGTYSTLKVQPAELEDSGVYFCASSPTHRTGNTEAFFGQGTRLTVV.

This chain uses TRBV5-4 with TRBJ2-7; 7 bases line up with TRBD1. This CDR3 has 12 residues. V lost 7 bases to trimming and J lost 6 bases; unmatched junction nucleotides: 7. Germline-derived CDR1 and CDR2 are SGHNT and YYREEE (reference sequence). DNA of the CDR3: TGTGCCAGCTCGAGGGGGCGCATCGAGCAGTACTTC. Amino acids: CASSRGRIEQYF.

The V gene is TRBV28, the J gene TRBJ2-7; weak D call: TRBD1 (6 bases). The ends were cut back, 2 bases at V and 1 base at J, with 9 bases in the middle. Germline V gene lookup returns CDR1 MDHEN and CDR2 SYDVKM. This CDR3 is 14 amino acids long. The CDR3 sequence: CASSLTRGSYEQYF. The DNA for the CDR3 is TGTGCCAGCAGTTTAACCAGGGGATCCTACGAGCAGTACTTC.

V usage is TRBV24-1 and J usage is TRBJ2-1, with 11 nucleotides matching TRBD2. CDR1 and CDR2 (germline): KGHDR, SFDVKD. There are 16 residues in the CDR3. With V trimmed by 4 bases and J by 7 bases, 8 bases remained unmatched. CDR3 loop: CATSESGASGRNEQFF. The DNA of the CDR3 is TGTGCCACCAGTGAAAGTGGGGCTAGCGGGAGGAATGAGCAGTTCTTC.

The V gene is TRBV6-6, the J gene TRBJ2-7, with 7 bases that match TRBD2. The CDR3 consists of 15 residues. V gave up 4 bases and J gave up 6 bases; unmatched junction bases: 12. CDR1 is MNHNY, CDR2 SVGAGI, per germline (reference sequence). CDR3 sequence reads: CASSWTLGEGGEQYF. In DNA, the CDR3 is TGTGCCAGCAGTTGGACACTCGGGGAGGGAGGCGAGCAGTACTTC.

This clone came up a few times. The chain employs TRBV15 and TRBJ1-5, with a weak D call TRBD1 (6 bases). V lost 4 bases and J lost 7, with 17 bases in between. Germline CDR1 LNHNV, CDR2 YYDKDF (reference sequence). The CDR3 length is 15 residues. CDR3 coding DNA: TGTGCCACCAGCACAAATCCAGGGGTCGGGCAGCCCCAGCATTTT. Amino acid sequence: CATSTNPGVGQPQHF.

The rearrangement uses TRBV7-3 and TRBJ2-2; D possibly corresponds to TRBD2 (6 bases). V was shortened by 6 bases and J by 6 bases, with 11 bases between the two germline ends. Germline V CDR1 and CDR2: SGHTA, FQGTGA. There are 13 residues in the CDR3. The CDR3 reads CASREGRSGELFF. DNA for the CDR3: TGTGCCAGCAGGGAGGGGAGATCCGGGGAGCTGTTTTTT.

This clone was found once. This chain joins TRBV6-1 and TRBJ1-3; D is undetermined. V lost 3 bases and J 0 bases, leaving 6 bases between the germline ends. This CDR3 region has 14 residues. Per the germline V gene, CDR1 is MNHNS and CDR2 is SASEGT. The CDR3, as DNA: TGTGCCAGCAGTGACAGTAACTCTGGAAACACCATATATTTT. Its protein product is CASSDSNSGNTIYF.

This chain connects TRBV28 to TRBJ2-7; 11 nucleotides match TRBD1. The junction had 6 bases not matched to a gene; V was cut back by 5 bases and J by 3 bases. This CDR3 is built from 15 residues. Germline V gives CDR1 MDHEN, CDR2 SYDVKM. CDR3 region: CASSEGQGADYEQYF. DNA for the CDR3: TGTGCCAGCAGTGAAGGACAGGGGGCCGACTACGAGCAGTACTTC.

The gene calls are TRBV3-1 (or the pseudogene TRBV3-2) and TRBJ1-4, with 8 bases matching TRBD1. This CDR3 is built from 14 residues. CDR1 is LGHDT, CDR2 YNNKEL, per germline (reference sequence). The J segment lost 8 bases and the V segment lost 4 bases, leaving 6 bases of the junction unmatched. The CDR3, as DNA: TGTGCCAGCAGCCTCAGGGGGCATGGCGAAAAACTGTTTTTT. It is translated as CASSLRGHGEKLFF.

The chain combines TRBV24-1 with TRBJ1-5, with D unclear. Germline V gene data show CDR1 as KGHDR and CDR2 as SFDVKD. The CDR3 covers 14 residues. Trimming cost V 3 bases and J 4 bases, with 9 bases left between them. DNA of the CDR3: TGTGCCACCAGTGATACTTTTTCGAATCAGCCCCAGCATTTT. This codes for CATSDTFSNQPQHF.

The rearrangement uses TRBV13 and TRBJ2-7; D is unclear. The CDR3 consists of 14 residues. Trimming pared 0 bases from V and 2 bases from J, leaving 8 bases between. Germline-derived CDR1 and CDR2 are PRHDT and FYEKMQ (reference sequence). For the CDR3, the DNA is TGTGCCAGCAGCTTAGGCCTAGAAGCCTACGAGCAGTACTTC. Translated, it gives CASSLGLEAYEQYF.

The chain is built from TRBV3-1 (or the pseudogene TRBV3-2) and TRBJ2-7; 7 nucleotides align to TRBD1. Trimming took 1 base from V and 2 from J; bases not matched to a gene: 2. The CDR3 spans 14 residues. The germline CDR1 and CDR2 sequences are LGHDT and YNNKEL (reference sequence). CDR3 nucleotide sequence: TGTGCCAGCAGCCAAGGAGGACAGGCCTACGAGCAGTACTTC. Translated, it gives CASSQGGQAYEQYF.

In DNA, the CDR3 is TGTGCCAGTAGGACGCGCGCAGACAGGGGGGGTCAGCCCCAGCATTTT. Protein sequence: CASRTRADRGGQPQHF. The chain is built from TRBV19 and TRBJ1-5; TRBD1 aligns across 9 bases. Germline CDR1 and CDR2: LNHDA and SQIVND (reference sequence). V dropped 6 bases and J dropped 6; count of bases not matched to a gene: 12. This CDR3 is 16 amino acids long. The entire variable domain, with the rest obtained from reference TRBV19 and TRBJ1-5, is as follows: DGGITQSPKYLFRKEGQNVTLSCEQNLNHDAMYWYRQDPGQGLRLIYYSQIVNDFQKGDIAEGYSVSREKKESFPLTVTSAQKNPTAFYLCASRTRADRGGQPQHFGDGTRLSIL.

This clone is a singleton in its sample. The CDR3 loop is CSVEGGQSLDTQYF. DNA of the CDR3: TGCAGCGTTGAAGGGGGACAGAGTCTGGATACGCAGTATTTT. This chain uses TRBV29-1 with TRBJ2-3, with 7 bases that match TRBD1. Germline assignment: CDR1 SQVTM and CDR2 ANQGSEA. The V and J ends lost 1 base and 6 bases, in that order; junction bases with no gene match: 7. The CDR3 covers 14 residues.